The TCR beta chain described here comes from a study of CD4 T cells in relation to SARS-CoV-2 and coronaviruses. The overall study: Convalescent patients were under ten males and 4 females; two were Hispanic.

Some clones are missing from TCRdb's copy, which holds only in-frame ones; the method was immunoSEQ multiplex PCR. The sample lists tens of thousands of clones, roughly 90% occurring once. V was clipped by 0 bases and J by 0 bases, with 16 bases between them. There are 19 residues in the CDR3. Germline CDR1 KGHDR, CDR2 SFDVKD. The rearrangement uses TRBV24-1 and TRBJ1-4; D possibly corresponds to TRBD1 (5 bases). Material for sequencing was memory CD4+ T cells from PBMCs. The sequence came from an adult with COVID-19. Here the CDR3 DNA reads TGTGCCACCAGTGATTTGCGACCGACCGACAGCGCAACTAATGAAAAACTGTTTTTT. It encodes CATSDLRPTDSATNEKLFF.